One and the same sample provided the 27 T cell receptor beta chains below, sequenced in a study of blood T cell repertoires in COVID-19. Sequencing was performed with immunoSEQ multiplex PCR; in TCRdb, only in-frame clones are kept and a portion is missing. The data hold hundreds of thousands of clones, with around 90% observed a single time. The specimen was PBMCs or T cells enriched from blood (not recorded which). The receptor source for this set is a man aged 60-69 years who had recovered from COVID-19.

The CDR3 DNA is TGTGCCAGCAGCGTAGGCCCAGGGGGCGACGAGCAGTACTTC. Translation: CASSVGPGGDEQYF. V and J are TRBV9 and TRBJ2-7; 8 bases align to TRBD1. CDR1 and CDR2 (germline): SGDLS, YYNGEE. J was trimmed by 5 bases and V by 0 bases; bases with no gene match: 4. CDR3 length equals 14 residues.

This clone has more than one count but fewer than ten. J is TRBJ2-7 and V is TRBV7-9; 9 bases align to TRBD1. Per the germline V gene, CDR1 is SEHNR and CDR2 is FQNEAQ (reference sequence). The CDR3 is 13 amino acids. With 9 bases clipped from V and 3 bases from J, the junction kept 6 bases outside the gene matches. CDR3 in amino acids: CASTSGQGYEQYF. The CDR3 region has the DNA TGTGCCAGTACCTCGGGACAGGGCTACGAGCAGTACTTC. Filled out from reference TRBV7-9 and TRBJ2-7, the complete variable domain reads DTGVSQNPRHKITKRGQNVTFRCDPISEHNRLYWYRQTLGQGPEFLTYFQNEAQLEKSRLLSDRFSAERPKGSFSTLEIQRTEQGDSAMYLCASTSGQGYEQYFGPGTRLTVT.

This clone showed up just once. The J gene is TRBJ2-5, the V gene TRBV7-8, with D uncertain. The V gene lost 5 bases and the J gene lost 2 bases, with 6 bases spanning the gap. Germline-derived CDR1 and CDR2 are SGHVS and FQNEAQ. The CDR3 spans 12 residues. The DNA of the CDR3 is TGTGCCAGCAGCCCAACACAAGAGACCCAGTACTTC. This translates into CASSPTQETQYF.

V gene TRBV28 combines with J gene TRBJ1-2, with a weak D call TRBD1 (5 bases). The V gene lost 3 bases and the J gene lost 5 bases, with 13 bases spanning the gap. The CDR3 spans 14 residues. In germline, CDR1 is MDHEN, CDR2 SYDVKM. The CDR3 coding sequence is TGTGCCAGCAGTTTTGGGGCCGGGGGTTATGGCTACACCTTC. Translation: CASSFGAGGYGYTF.

The rearrangement joins TRBV7-9 to TRBJ1-1, with D tentatively TRBD1 (5 bases). V was shortened by 5 bases and J by 5 bases, with 18 bases between the two germline ends. In germline, CDR1 is SEHNR, CDR2 FQNEAQ (reference sequence). The CDR3 totals 15 residues. The CDR3 region has the DNA TGTGCCAGCAGCCCCCGCGGGGGGTTGGGTACTGAAGCTTTCTTT. Amino acid sequence: CASSPRGGLGTEAFF.

The chain uses TRBV11-2 and TRBJ2-7; 7 bases line up with TRBD2. V lost 6 bases to trimming and J lost 2 bases; unmatched junction nucleotides: 10. CDR3 length: 15 residues. Germline V gene lookup returns CDR1 SGHAT and CDR2 FQNNGV. CDR3 sequence (DNA): TGTGCCAGCAGGAATATAGCGGGTCCCCCCTACGAGCAGTACTTC. Protein: CASRNIAGPPYEQYF.

V gene TRBV29-1 combines with J gene TRBJ2-5; D may be TRBD1 (6 bases). Germline V gene data show CDR1 as SQVTM and CDR2 as ANQGSEA. Trimming stripped 7 bases from V and 4 bases from J, with 13 bases between. CDR3 length equals 12 residues. The chain's CDR3 is CSAAPQGETQYF. The CDR3 DNA reads TGCAGCGCCGCCCCACAGGGAGAGACCCAGTACTTC.

This clone has just one count. V is TRBV29-1 and J is TRBJ2-2; 13 bases are a match to TRBD2. Germline CDR1 reads SQVTM; CDR2 reads ANQGSEA. The V segment lost 7 bases and the J segment 6 bases; nucleotides outside the gene matches: 8. This CDR3 has 15 residues. The CDR3 DNA follows: TGCAGCGCCCGAGGACTAGCGGGAGATGCCGGGGAGCTGTTTTTT. Translating it yields CSARGLAGDAGELFF.

V is TRBV7-8 and J is TRBJ1-3; D might be TRBD1 (5 bases). CDR3 length: 14 amino acids. Germline CDR1 and CDR2: SGHVS and FQNEAQ. Trimming pared 6 bases from V and 2 bases from J, leaving 11 bases between. The DNA for the CDR3 is TGTGCCAGCAGAAAAGGGGAAGCTGGAAACACCATATATTTT. Its translation is CASRKGEAGNTIYF.

The gene calls are TRBV18 and TRBJ2-5, with 8 bases fitting TRBD2. Trimming cost V 3 bases and J 5 bases; bases outside gene matches: 11. CDR1 is KGHSH and CDR2 is LQKENI in the germline V gene. CDR3 length equals 16 residues. The chain's CDR3 is CASSPPLAGGGETQYF. CDR3 nucleotide sequence: TGTGCCAGCTCACCGCCCCTCGCGGGAGGAGGTGAGACCCAGTACTTC.

The sample holds one count of this clone. The V call is TRBV10-3, the J call TRBJ2-1; 9 bases agree with TRBD2. The CDR3 is 19 amino acids. V gave up 0 bases and J gave up 1 base; unmatched junction bases: 10. Germline-derived CDR1 and CDR2 are ENHRY and SYGVKD. The CDR3 protein is CAISESIARLAGSYNEQFF. The CDR3 DNA sequence: TGTGCCATCAGTGAGTCTATCGCGCGGCTAGCGGGATCCTACAATGAGCAGTTCTTC.

This chain connects TRBV7-3 to TRBJ2-5; D perhaps matches TRBD1 (5 bases). CDR3 length equals 13 residues. V gave up 4 bases and J gave up 4 bases, with 10 bases separating them. Germline lookup yields CDR1 SGHTA and CDR2 FQGTGA. CDR3 protein: CASSSLQGETQYF. DNA of the CDR3: TGTGCCAGCAGCTCTCTCCAGGGAGAGACCCAGTACTTC.

In its sample, this clone was seen once. This chain joins TRBV9 and TRBJ1-5; D possibly corresponds to TRBD1 (6 bases). The CDR3 consists of 14 residues. CDR1 and CDR2 from the germline V gene are SGDLS and YYNGEE. V lost 3 bases, J lost 5 bases, and 12 bases lay in between. The CDR3 here is CASSAGQNHQPQHF. The CDR3 region has the DNA TGTGCCAGCAGCGCTGGACAGAATCATCAGCCCCAGCATTTT.

The V gene is TRBV12-3 or TRBV12-4, the J gene TRBJ1-1, with unresolved D. The CDR3 runs 13 residues. Deletions cut 4 bases from V and 1 base from J, with 7 bases between. CDR3 DNA sequence: TGTGCCAGCAGTTCCGGGTCGAACACTGAAGCTTTCTTT. Its translation is CASSSGSNTEAFF.

The gene calls are TRBV7-9 and TRBJ2-1, with TRBD2 matching 7 bases. The CDR3 totals 16 residues. Germline CDR1 and CDR2: SEHNR and FQNEAQ (reference sequence). The J segment lost 7 bases and the V segment lost 5 bases, leaving 14 bases of the junction unmatched. The CDR3 DNA is TGTGCCAGCAGCCCTCCCTCGGCGGGAGTAGGGAATGAGCAGTTCTTC. Its protein is CASSPPSAGVGNEQFF.

The gene calls are TRBV27 and TRBJ2-7, with TRBD1 matching 7 bases. The CDR3 spans 15 residues. Per the germline V gene, CDR1 is MNHEY and CDR2 is SMNVEV (reference sequence). After removal of 2 bases from V and 3 bases from J, the junction contained 7 bases not matched to a gene. The CDR3 protein is CASSLQQGFYYEQYF. The DNA of the CDR3 is TGTGCCAGCAGTTTACAACAGGGGTTTTACTACGAGCAGTACTTC.

The chain is built from TRBV5-6 and TRBJ1-5, with D tentatively TRBD1 (5 bases). V was cut by 1 base and J by 4 bases, with 15 bases left in between. The germline CDR1 and CDR2 sequences are SGHDT and YYEEEE. The CDR3 runs 16 residues. The DNA of the CDR3 is TGTGCCAGCAGCTTGTGGATAGGACGGACAAATCAGCCCCAGCATTTT. This translates into CASSLWIGRTNQPQHF. The whole variable domain, remainder taken from reference TRBV5-6 and TRBJ1-5, is DAGVTQSPTHLIKTRGQQVTLRCSPKSGHDTVSWYQQALGQGPQFIFQYYEEEERQRGNFPDRFSGHQFPNYSSELNVNALLLGDSALYLCASSLWIGRTNQPQHFGDGTRLSIL.

This clone has a handful of counts. The rearrangement uses TRBV7-9 and TRBJ2-5; the match to TRBD2 covers 7 bases. The CDR3 is 15 amino acids. The V gene end was trimmed by 2 bases and the J gene end by 1 base; junction bases not matched to a gene: 4. The germline gives CDR1 SEHNR, CDR2 FQNEAQ (reference sequence). This CDR3 reads CASSLYPGGQETQYF. The CDR3 bases are TGTGCCAGCAGCTTATATCCGGGGGGCCAAGAGACCCAGTACTTC.

The chain uses TRBV5-3 and TRBJ2-6, with 7 bases matching TRBD1. TRBV5-3 carries the ORF label, with uncertain function. With 1 base clipped from V and 0 bases from J, the junction kept 7 bases outside the gene matches. The CDR3 is made up of 18 amino acids. CDR3 region: CARSLIGTAISGANVLTF. The CDR3 nucleotides read TGTGCCAGAAGCTTGATCGGGACAGCTATCTCTGGGGCCAACGTCCTGACTTTC.

This chain joins TRBV2 and TRBJ2-7, with 8 positions matching TRBD1. Germline trimming cut 6 bases from V and 2 bases from J; bases unmatched to any gene: 6. CDR1 is SNHLY and CDR2 is FYNNEI in the germline V gene. The CDR3 extends over 14 amino acids. The CDR3 DNA reads as TGTGCCAGCAGCCCGACAGGGGCGCCCTACGAGCAGTACTTC. Translation: CASSPTGAPYEQYF.

This chain connects TRBV6-2 or TRBV6-3 to TRBJ2-7; no reliable D call. CDR1 is MNHEY, CDR2 SVGEGT, per germline. The CDR3 runs 14 residues. V gave up 3 bases and J gave up 4 bases, with 13 bases separating them. This CDR3 is CASSYVGGWYEQYF. CDR3 coding DNA: TGTGCCAGCAGTTATGTCGGTGGTTGGTACGAGCAGTACTTC.

The rearrangement joins TRBV4-1 to TRBJ2-7; 8 bases are shared with TRBD2. Germline lookup yields CDR1 MGHRA and CDR2 YSYEKL. The CDR3 totals 16 residues. V lost 2 bases to trimming and J lost 2 bases; unmatched junction nucleotides: 8. The CDR3 sequence: CASSQISGEGPYEQYF. Written as DNA, the CDR3 is TGCGCCAGCAGCCAAATTAGCGGGGAGGGCCCCTACGAGCAGTACTTC.

CDR3 residues: CASSSGWLDSGTYEQYF. The CDR3 DNA follows: TGTGCCAGCAGTTCGGGGTGGCTCGACTCGGGGACCTACGAGCAGTACTTC. This chain uses TRBV27 with TRBJ2-7; D possibly corresponds to TRBD2 (5 bases). Germline lookup yields CDR1 MNHEY and CDR2 SMNVEV (reference sequence). This CDR3 has 17 residues. The V end lost 4 bases, the J end lost 2 bases, and 21 bases lay between the germline ends.

This clone was seen a single time. This chain joins TRBV19 and TRBJ1-2; no clear D gene. Trimming pared 6 bases from V and 4 bases from J, leaving 9 bases between. Germline assignment: CDR1 LNHDA and CDR2 SQIVND (reference sequence). The CDR3 totals 12 residues. In DNA, the CDR3 is TGTGCCAGTAGCTCGAACGGCTATGGCTACACCTTC. Its protein is CASSSNGYGYTF. The full variable domain, completed using reference TRBV19 and TRBJ1-2, is DGGITQSPKYLFRKEGQNVTLSCEQNLNHDAMYWYRQDPGQGLRLIYYSQIVNDFQKGDIAEGYSVSREKKESFPLTVTSAQKNPTAFYLCASSSNGYGYTFGSGTRLTVV.

The V gene is TRBV27, the J gene TRBJ1-5, with unresolved D. Germline CDR1 and CDR2: MNHEY and SMNVEV (reference sequence). The V end was cut by 5 bases, the J end by 4 bases, with 12 bases between. The CDR3 has 14 amino acids. CDR3 protein: CASSPGGRNQPQHF. CDR3 DNA sequence: TGTGCCAGCAGTCCAGGAGGACGGAATCAGCCCCAGCATTTT.

This clone was counted a single time. The V and J genes are TRBV11-2 and TRBJ2-1, with 8 bases identical to TRBD2. The germline V gene has CDR1 SGHAT and CDR2 FQNNGV. The J segment lost 3 bases and the V segment lost 7 bases, leaving 11 bases of the junction unmatched. The CDR3 runs to 16 residues. The CDR3 loop reads CASTSWGTSGYNEQFF. The DNA of the CDR3 is TGTGCCAGCACCTCTTGGGGTACTAGCGGCTACAATGAGCAGTTCTTC.

This rearrangement joins TRBV28 to TRBJ2-7, with 8 bases aligning to TRBD1. The CDR3 extends over 14 amino acids. After removal of 6 bases from V and 2 bases from J, the junction contained 6 bases not matched to a gene. The germline V gene encodes CDR1 MDHEN and CDR2 SYDVKM. The CDR3 DNA reads as TGTGCCAGCAGCCAACAGGGGGGCACCTACGAGCAGTACTTC. Its translation: CASSQQGGTYEQYF.